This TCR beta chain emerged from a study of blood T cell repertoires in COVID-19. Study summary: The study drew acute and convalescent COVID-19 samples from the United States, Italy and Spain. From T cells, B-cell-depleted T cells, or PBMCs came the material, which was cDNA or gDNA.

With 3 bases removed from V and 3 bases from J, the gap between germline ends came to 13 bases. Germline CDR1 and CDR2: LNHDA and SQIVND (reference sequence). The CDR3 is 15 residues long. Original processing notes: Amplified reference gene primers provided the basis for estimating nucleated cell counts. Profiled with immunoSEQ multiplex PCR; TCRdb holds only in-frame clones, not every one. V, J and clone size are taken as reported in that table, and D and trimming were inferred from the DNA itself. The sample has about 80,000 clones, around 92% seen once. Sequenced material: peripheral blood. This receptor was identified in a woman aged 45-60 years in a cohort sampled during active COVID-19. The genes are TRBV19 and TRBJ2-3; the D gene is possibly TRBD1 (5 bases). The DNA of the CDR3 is TGTGCCAGTAGTATCATTAGGGCAGGGACAGATACGCAGTATTTT. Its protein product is CASSIIRAGTDTQYF.